Each of the 10 T cell receptor beta chains below was sequenced from the same sample in a study of tumor-infiltrating lymphocytes in primary liver carcinoma. TCR beta cDNA came from about 500 ng total RNA, primed with a constant-region primer. Slightly modified ARM-PCR, run as three nested multiplex PCR rounds, produced the TCR beta libraries. Use of TRBV1-TRBV30 forward primers with a C-beta reverse primer characterized the first two PCR rounds, which lasted about 9 cycles each. TCRdb ran MiXCR on the multiplex PCR reads and lists one entry per CDR3 protein. The sample carries tens of thousands of distinct CDR3 sequences, around three quarters recorded once. It was from roughly 20-30 mg of unsorted bulk tissue that RNA and DNA were co-extracted. Sequenced material: liver tumor tissue from sampling region 2. Subset here: tumor region T2, inferior pole. Receptor source: a man in his forties with primary liver carcinoma and hepatitis B virus infection.

Concerning this clonotype: This could be a read error, since a much larger clone is one nucleotide away. The rearrangement joins TRBV6-5 to TRBJ1-1; D perhaps matches TRBD1 (5 bases). There are 14 residues in the CDR3. Germline V gene data show CDR1 as MNHEY and CDR2 as SVGAGI. The CDR3 DNA sequence: TGTGCCAGCAGTAATCAGGGAGTGAGGGCTGGAGCTCTCTTT. It translates to CASSNQGVRAGALF.

For this clonotype: A read error may account for a junction end that differs from germline. The chain is built from TRBV12-3 or TRBV12-4 and TRBJ2-7; a weak D match, TRBD2 (6 bases). The CDR3 extends over 13 amino acids. CDR3 loop: CASSPRGSYKQYF. DNA for the CDR3: TGTGCCAGCAGTCCCCGGGGGTCATACAAGCAATACTTC.

A note on this clonotype: One junction end does not reproduce the germline sequence, and a read error may be involved. The V call is TRBV6-1, the J call TRBJ2-4; D is uncertain. CDR1 is MNHNS and CDR2 is SASEGT in the germline V gene. The length of the CDR3 is 13 residues. This CDR3 reads CASLGPQENIRYF. The CDR3 DNA reads as TGTGCCAGCCTCGGCCCCCAGGAAAACATTCGGTACTTC.

Regarding this clonotype: The junction and the germline gene differ at one end; a read error may be behind it. The chain is built from TRBV12-3 or TRBV12-4 and TRBJ2-7, with 7 bases matching TRBD1. The CDR3 loop spans 12 amino acids. CDR3 sequence (DNA): TGTGCCAGATCGATAGGGGGCTACGGGCAGTACTTC. The encoded protein is CARSIGGYGQYF.

This clonotype has just a few counts. One junction end does not reproduce the germline sequence, and a read error may be involved. The chain recombines TRBV29-1 with TRBJ2-7; TRBD1 matches 9 bases. This CDR3 comprises 13 residues. Germline CDR1 SQVTM, CDR2 ANQGSEA. The chain's CDR3 is CSDGQGNVYEQYF. The DNA of the CDR3 is TGTAGCGATGGACAGGGGAATGTTTACGAGCAGTACTTC.

J is TRBJ2-1 and V is TRBV6-1; 7 bases fit TRBD2. Looked up from germline, CDR1 is MNHNS and CDR2 is SASEGT. After removal of 4 bases from V and 10 bases from J, the junction contained 19 bases not matched to a gene. CDR3 length: 17 residues. This CDR3 reads CASSGGSRAGEVNEQFF. CDR3 bases: TGTGCCAGCAGTGGGGGGTCGCGGGCGGGAGAGGTGAACGAGCAGTTCTTC.

The chain couples TRBV11-2 to TRBJ2-7; D perhaps matches TRBD2 (5 bases). This CDR3 is built from 14 residues. The germline gives CDR1 SGHAT, CDR2 FQNNGV. V dropped 5 bases and J dropped 2 bases, with 13 bases sitting between them. The CDR3, as DNA: TGTGCCAGCAGCCCTTCGACTAACACCTACGAGCAGTACTTC. Protein: CASSPSTNTYEQYF.

As concerns this clonotype: At one of its ends the junction is not consistent with the germline gene, which may arise from a read error. V is TRBV9 and J is TRBJ2-1; D possibly corresponds to TRBD2 (7 bases). Germline V gene lookup returns CDR1 SGDLS and CDR2 YYNGEE. The CDR3 runs 16 residues. CDR3 amino acids: CARSPRGVTSKNEQFF. Here the CDR3 DNA reads TGTGCCCGCAGCCCAAGGGGGGTGACTAGCAAGAATGAGCAGTTCTTC.

This clonotype occurred a few times. Possible read error: a much larger clone is one base away. The chain carries TRBV13 and TRBJ2-1; 8 bases align to TRBD2. The CDR3 runs to 12 residues. Germline CDR1 reads PRHDT; CDR2 reads FYEKMQ (reference sequence). The junction had 9 bases not matched to a gene; V was cut back by 5 bases and J by 15 bases. CDR3 region: CASSHTSGGLFF. DNA for the CDR3: TGTGCCAGCAGCCATACTAGCGGCGGGCTGTTCTTC.

This clonotype occurred a few times. One junction end disagrees with the germline gene, perhaps due to a read error. J is TRBJ2-5 and V is TRBV11-2; D is undetermined. CDR3 length: 13 amino acids. The germline V gene has CDR1 SGHAT and CDR2 FQNNGV. The CDR3 region is CASSLDFLKTQYF. The DNA for the CDR3 is TGTGCCAGCAGCCTAGATTTTCTGAAGACCCAGTACTTT. The whole variable domain, filled in from reference TRBV11-2 and TRBJ2-5, reads EAGVAQSPRYKIIEKRQSVAFWCNPISGHATLYWYQQILGQGPKLLIQFQNNGVVDDSQLPKDRFSAERLKGVDSTLKIQPAKLEDSAVYLCASSLDFLKTQYFGPGTRLLVL.